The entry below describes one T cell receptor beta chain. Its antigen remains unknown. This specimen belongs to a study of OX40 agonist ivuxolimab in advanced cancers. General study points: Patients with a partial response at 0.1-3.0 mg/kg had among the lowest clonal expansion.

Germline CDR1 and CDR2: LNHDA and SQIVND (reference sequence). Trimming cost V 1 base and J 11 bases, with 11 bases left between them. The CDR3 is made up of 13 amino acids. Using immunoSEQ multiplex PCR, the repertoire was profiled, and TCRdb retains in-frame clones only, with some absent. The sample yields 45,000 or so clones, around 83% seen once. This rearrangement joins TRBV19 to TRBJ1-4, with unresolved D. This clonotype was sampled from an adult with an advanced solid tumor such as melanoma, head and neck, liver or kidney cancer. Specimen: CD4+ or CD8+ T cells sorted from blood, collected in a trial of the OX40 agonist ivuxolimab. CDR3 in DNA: TGTGCCAGTAGTATAGCACACCCTGGGAAACTGTTTTTT. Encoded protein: CASSIAHPGKLFF.